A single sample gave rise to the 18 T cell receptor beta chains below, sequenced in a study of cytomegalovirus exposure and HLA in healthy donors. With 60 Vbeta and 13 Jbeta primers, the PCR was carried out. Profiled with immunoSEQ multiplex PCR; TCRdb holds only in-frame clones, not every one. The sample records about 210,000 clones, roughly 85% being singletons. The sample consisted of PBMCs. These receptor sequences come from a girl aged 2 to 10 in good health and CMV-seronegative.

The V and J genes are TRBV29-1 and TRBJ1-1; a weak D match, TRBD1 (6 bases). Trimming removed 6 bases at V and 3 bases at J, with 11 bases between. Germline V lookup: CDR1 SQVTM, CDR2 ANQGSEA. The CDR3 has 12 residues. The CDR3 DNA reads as TGCAGCGTGATCAGGGGTCACACTGAAGCTTTCTTT. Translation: CSVIRGHTEAFF.

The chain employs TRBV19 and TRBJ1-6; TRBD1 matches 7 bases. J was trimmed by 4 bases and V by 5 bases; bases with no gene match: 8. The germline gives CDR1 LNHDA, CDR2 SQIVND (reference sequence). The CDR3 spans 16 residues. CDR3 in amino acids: CASSDYRGGYNSPLHF. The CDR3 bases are TGTGCCAGTAGTGACTACAGGGGTGGGTATAATTCACCCCTCCACTTT. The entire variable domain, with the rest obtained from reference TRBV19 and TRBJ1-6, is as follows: DGGITQSPKYLFRKEGQNVTLSCEQNLNHDAMYWYRQDPGQGLRLIYYSQIVNDFQKGDIAEGYSVSREKKESFPLTVTSAQKNPTAFYLCASSDYRGGYNSPLHFGNGTRLTVT.

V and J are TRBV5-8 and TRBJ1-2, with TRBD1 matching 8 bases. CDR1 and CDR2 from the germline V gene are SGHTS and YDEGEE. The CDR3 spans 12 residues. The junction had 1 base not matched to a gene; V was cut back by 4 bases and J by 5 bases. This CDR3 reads CASSRTGYGYTF. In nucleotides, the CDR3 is TGTGCCAGCAGCAGGACAGGGTATGGCTACACCTTC.

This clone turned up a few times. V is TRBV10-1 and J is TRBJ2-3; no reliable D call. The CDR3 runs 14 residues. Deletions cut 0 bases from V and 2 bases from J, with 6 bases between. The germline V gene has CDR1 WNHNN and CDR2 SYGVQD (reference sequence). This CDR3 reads CASSESDFTDTQYF. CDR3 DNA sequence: TGCGCCAGCAGTGAGTCCGACTTCACAGATACGCAGTATTTT.

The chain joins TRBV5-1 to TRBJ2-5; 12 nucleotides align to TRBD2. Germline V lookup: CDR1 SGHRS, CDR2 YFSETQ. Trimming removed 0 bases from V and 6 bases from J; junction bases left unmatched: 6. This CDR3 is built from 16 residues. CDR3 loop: CASSLASGGAQKTQYF. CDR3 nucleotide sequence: TGCGCCAGCAGCTTGGCTAGCGGGGGGGCGCAGAAGACCCAGTACTTC.

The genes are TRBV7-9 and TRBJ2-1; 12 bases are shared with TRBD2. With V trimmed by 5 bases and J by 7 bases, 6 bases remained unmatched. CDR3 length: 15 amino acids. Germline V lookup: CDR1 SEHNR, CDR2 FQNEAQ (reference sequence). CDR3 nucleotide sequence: TGTGCCAGCAGCCCATGGACTAGCGGGAAAAATGAGCAGTTCTTC. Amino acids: CASSPWTSGKNEQFF.

The CDR3: CASSLGRAGVIGDTQYF. The CDR3 region has the DNA TGCGCCAGCAGCCTTGGGAGGGCGGGGGTGATTGGAGATACGCAGTATTTT. V gene TRBV5-1 combines with J gene TRBJ2-3; TRBD2 agrees at 7 bases. This CDR3 spans 17 amino acids. The V gene's germline CDR1 is SGHRS and CDR2 YFSETQ. The junction had 16 bases not matched to a gene; V was cut back by 4 bases and J by 5 bases.

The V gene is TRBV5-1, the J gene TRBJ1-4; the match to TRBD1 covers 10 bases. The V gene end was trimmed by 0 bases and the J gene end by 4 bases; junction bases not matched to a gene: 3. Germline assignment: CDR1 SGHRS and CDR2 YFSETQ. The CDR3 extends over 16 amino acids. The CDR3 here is CASSLGDRGGNEKLFF. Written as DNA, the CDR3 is TGCGCCAGCAGCTTGGGGGACAGGGGCGGTAATGAAAAACTGTTTTTT. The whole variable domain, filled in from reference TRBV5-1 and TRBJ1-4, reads KAGVTQTPRYLIKTRGQQVTLSCSPISGHRSVSWYQQTPGQGLQFLFEYFSETQRNKGNFPGRFSGRQFSNSRSEMNVSTLELGDSALYLCASSLGDRGGNEKLFFGSGTQLSVL.

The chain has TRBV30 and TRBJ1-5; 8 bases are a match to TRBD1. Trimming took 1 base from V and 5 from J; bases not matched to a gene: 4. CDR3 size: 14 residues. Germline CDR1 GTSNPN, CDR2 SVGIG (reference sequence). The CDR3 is CAWSATGEYQPQHF. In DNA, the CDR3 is TGTGCCTGGAGTGCGACAGGGGAGTATCAGCCCCAGCATTTT.

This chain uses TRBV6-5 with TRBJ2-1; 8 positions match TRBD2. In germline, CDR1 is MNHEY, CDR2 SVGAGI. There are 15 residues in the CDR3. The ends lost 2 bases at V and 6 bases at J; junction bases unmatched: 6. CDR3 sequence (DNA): TGTGCCAGCAGTTACACAGCGGGGGTCCTCAATGAGCAGTTCTTC. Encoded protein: CASSYTAGVLNEQFF.

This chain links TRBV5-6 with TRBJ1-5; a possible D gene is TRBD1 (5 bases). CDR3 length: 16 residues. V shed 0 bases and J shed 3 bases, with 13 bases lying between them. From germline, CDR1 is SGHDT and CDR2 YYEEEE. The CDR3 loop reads CASSLDGANPNQPQHF. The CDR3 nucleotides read TGTGCCAGCAGCTTGGATGGGGCCAACCCCAATCAGCCCCAGCATTTT.

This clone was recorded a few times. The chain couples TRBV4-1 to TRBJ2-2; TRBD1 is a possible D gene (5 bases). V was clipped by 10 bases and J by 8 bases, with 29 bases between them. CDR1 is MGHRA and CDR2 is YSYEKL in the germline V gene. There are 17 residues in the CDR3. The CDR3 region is CATGHHPATAREGELFF. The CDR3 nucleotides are TGCGCCACTGGACACCACCCGGCGACTGCAAGGGAAGGGGAGCTGTTTTTT.

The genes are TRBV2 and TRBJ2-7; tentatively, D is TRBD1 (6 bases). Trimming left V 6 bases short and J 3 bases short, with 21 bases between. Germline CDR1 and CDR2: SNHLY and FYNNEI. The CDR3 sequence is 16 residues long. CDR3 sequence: CASSDSTGNILYEQYF. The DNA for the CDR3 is TGTGCCAGCAGCGACTCTACAGGGAATATCCTCTACGAGCAGTACTTC.

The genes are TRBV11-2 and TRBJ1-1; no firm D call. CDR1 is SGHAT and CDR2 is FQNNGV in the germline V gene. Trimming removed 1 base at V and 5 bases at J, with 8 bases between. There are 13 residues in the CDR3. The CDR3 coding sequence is TGTGCCAGCAGCTTAGGTTCTCGGACTGAAGCTTTCTTT. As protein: CASSLGSRTEAFF.

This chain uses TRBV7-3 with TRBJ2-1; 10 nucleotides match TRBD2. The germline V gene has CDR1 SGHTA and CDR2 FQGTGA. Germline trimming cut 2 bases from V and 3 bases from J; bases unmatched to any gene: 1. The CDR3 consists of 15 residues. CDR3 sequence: CASSLGLAVYNEQFF. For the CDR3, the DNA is TGTGCCAGCAGCTTAGGACTAGCGGTCTACAATGAGCAGTTCTTC.

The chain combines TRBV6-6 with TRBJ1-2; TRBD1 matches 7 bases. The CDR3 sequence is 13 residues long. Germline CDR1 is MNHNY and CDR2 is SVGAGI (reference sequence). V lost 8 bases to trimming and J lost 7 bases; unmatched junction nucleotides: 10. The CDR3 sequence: CASSTGIYFGYTF. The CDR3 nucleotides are TGTGCCAGCTCGACAGGGATCTACTTTGGCTACACCTTC.

In nucleotides, the CDR3 is TGCAGCGCATCGGAAGGGGGCTCGAACACTGAAGCTTTCTTT. Translation gives CSASEGGSNTEAFF. V gene TRBV29-1 combines with J gene TRBJ1-1; 7 bases agree with TRBD1. Losses at the gene ends were 7 bases for V and 1 base for J; bases not matched to a gene: 9. CDR1 SQVTM and CDR2 ANQGSEA come from the germline V gene. The CDR3 sequence is 14 residues long. Full variable domain (missing parts from reference TRBV29-1 and TRBJ1-1): SAVISQKPSRDICQRGTSLTIQCQVDSQVTMMFWYRQQPGQSLTLIATANQGSEATYESGFVIDKFPISRPNLTFSTLTVSNMSPEDSSIYLCSASEGGSNTEAFFGQGTRLTVV.

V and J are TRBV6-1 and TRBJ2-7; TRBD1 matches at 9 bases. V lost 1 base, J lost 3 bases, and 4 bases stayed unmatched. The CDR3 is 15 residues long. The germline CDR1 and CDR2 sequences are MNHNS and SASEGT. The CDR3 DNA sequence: TGTGCCAGCAGTGAAGGAACAGGGGGCAACTACGAGCAGTACTTC. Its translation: CASSEGTGGNYEQYF.